These 13 T cell receptor beta chains share one sample of origin, sequenced in a study of blood T cell repertoires in COVID-19. The protocol was immunoSEQ multiplex PCR, while the TCRdb copy is restricted to in-frame clones and leaves out a portion. Of 180,000 or so clones in the sample, 80% to 90% were seen once. The sample consisted of peripheral blood. These receptors were collected from a man in his sixties with acute or convalescent COVID-19.

The chain carries TRBV27 and TRBJ2-1, with 12 bases that match TRBD2. Germline V gives CDR1 MNHEY, CDR2 SMNVEV (reference sequence). This CDR3 has 16 residues. Trimming at V came to 4 bases and at J to 4 bases, leaving 5 bases not matched to a gene. CDR3 sequence (DNA): TGTGCCAGCAGTTGGTCTAGCGGGAGGGTGTACAATGAGCAGTTCTTC. It yields the protein CASSWSSGRVYNEQFF.

This chain uses TRBV27 with TRBJ2-1; 9 positions match TRBD2. The V segment lost 2 bases and the J segment 1 base; nucleotides outside the gene matches: 3. The CDR3 is 16 amino acids. Germline CDR1 and CDR2: MNHEY and SMNVEV (reference sequence). The CDR3 loop is CASSLLAGKSYNEQFF. The DNA of the CDR3 is TGTGCCAGCAGTTTACTAGCGGGAAAATCCTACAATGAGCAGTTCTTC.

CDR3 in DNA: TGTGCCAGCAGTCTTGGGGACAACTCTGGAAACACCATATATTTT. Its protein is CASSLGDNSGNTIYF. The V and J genes are TRBV28 and TRBJ1-3, with TRBD1 as a possible D gene (6 bases). CDR1 and CDR2 from the germline V gene are MDHEN and SYDVKM. V lost 5 bases and J 0 bases, leaving 11 bases between the germline ends. This CDR3 region has 15 residues.

V is TRBV7-9 and J is TRBJ2-5; TRBD2 is a possible D gene (6 bases). Trimming removed 5 bases from V and 0 bases from J, with 22 bases in between. CDR1 is SEHNR, CDR2 FQNEAQ, per germline (reference sequence). The CDR3 is 18 residues long. The CDR3: CASSIGTASVGYQETQYF. The CDR3 DNA follows: TGTGCCAGCAGCATAGGGACTGCCAGTGTCGGGTACCAAGAGACCCAGTACTTC.

This clone was counted a few times. The V gene is TRBV5-1, the J gene TRBJ1-1; perhaps TRBD1 as D (6 bases). The CDR3 runs to 14 residues. Germline-derived CDR1 and CDR2 are SGHRS and YFSETQ. V lost 1 base to trimming and J lost 3 bases, with 10 bases between them. The CDR3 DNA reads as TGCGCCAGCAGCTTGTCAGGGGTTGACACTGAAGCTTTCTTT. This translates into CASSLSGVDTEAFF.

The chain employs TRBV7-9 and TRBJ1-2; TRBD1 is a possible D gene (6 bases). From germline, CDR1 is SEHNR and CDR2 FQNEAQ (reference sequence). V was pared by 5 bases and J by 4 bases, with 11 bases between. CDR3 length: 13 residues. For the CDR3, the DNA is TGTGCCAGCAGCGAAACAGGGAGCTATGGCTACACCTTC. Translating it yields CASSETGSYGYTF.

J is TRBJ2-7 and V is TRBV10-2; 10 bases map to TRBD2. The CDR3 covers 15 residues. The V gene's germline CDR1 is WSHSY and CDR2 SAAADI. Trimming removed 2 bases from V and 6 bases from J; junction bases left unmatched: 7. The CDR3 bases are TGCGCCAGCAGTGAGGGGCTAGCGGGAGTTGGCGAGCAGTACTTC. It specifies CASSEGLAGVGEQYF.

The chain joins TRBV9 to TRBJ1-2; the match to TRBD1 covers 10 bases. This CDR3 region has 15 residues. Germline V gives CDR1 SGDLS, CDR2 YYNGEE. Trimming cost V 4 bases and J 6 bases; bases outside gene matches: 9. CDR3: CASSSTTGTGDGYTF. DNA of the CDR3: TGTGCCAGCAGCTCAACGACCGGGACAGGGGATGGCTACACCTTC.

This chain joins TRBV5-1 and TRBJ2-5, with D possibly TRBD1 on 6 matching bases. The CDR3 length is 15 residues. CDR1 and CDR2 from the germline V gene are SGHRS and YFSETQ. Deletions cut 2 bases from V and 4 bases from J, with 15 bases between. The CDR3 sequence: CASSLPRGSAETQYF. The CDR3 nucleotides read TGCGCCAGCAGCTTACCCAGGGGTTCGGCAGAGACCCAGTACTTC.

This chain's CDR3 is CASSFPSGRAKNEQFF. In nucleotides, the CDR3 is TGTGCCAGCAGTTTTCCCAGCGGGAGGGCCAAAAATGAGCAGTTCTTC. V usage is TRBV6-5 and J usage is TRBJ2-1, with TRBD2 matching over 10 bases. Germline CDR1 reads MNHEY; CDR2 reads SVGAGI. The CDR3 is 16 residues long. V trimming: 4 bases; J trimming: 7 bases; junction bases outside the gene matches: 10.

The V gene is TRBV28, the J gene TRBJ1-1, with D possibly being TRBD1 (5 bases). CDR1 MDHEN and CDR2 SYDVKM come from the germline V gene. CDR3 length: 14 amino acids. Trimming took 5 bases from V and 5 from J, leaving 15 bases between them. CDR3 bases: TGTGCCAGCAGTAGGGACTCCCGAGGGACTGAAGCTTTCTTT. Residues: CASSRDSRGTEAFF.

This clone was picked up one time. Other nucleotide sequences in the sample specify the same CDR3. CDR3 amino acids: CASSRQGQNTEAFF. The CDR3 DNA reads as TGTGCCAGCTCACGACAGGGCCAGAACACTGAAGCTTTCTTT. This chain links TRBV18 with TRBJ1-1; TRBD1 agrees at 7 bases. This CDR3 has 14 residues. Germline CDR1 reads KGHSH; CDR2 reads LQKENI. Losses at the gene ends were 4 bases for V and 1 base for J; bases not matched to a gene: 3.

The rearrangement joins TRBV28 to TRBJ1-2; D is uncertain. Germline loops: CDR1 MDHEN, CDR2 SYDVKM. The CDR3 runs 12 residues. V was trimmed by 5 bases and J by 2 bases, leaving 6 bases between them. CDR3 DNA: TGTGCCAGCAGTGACGGGAACTATGGCTACACCTTC. Translation: CASSDGNYGYTF.